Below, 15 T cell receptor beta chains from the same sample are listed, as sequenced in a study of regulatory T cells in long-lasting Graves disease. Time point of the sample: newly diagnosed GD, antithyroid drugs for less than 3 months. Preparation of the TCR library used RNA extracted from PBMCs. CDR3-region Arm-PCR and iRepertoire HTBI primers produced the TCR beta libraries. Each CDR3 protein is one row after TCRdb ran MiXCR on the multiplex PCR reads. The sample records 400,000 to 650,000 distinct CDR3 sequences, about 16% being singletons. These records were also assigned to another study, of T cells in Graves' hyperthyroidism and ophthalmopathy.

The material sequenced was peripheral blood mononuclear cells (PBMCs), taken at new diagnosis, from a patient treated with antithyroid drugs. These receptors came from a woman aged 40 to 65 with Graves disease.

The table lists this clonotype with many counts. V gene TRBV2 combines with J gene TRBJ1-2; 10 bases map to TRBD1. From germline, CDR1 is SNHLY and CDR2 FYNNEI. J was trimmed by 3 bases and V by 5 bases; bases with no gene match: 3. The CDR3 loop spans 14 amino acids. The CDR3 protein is CASSRDRGDYGYTF. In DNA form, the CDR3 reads TGTGCCAGCAGTAGGGACAGGGGAGACTATGGCTACACCTTC. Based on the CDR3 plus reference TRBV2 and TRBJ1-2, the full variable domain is EPEVTQTPSHQVTQMGQEVILRCVPISNHLYFYWYRQILGQKVEFLVSFYNNEISEKSEIFDDQFSVERPDGSNFTLKIRSTKLEDSAMYFCASSRDRGDYGYTFGSGTRLTVV.

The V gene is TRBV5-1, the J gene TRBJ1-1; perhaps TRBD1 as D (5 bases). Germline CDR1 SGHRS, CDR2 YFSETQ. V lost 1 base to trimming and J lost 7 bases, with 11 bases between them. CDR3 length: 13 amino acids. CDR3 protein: CASSLTGVYEAFF. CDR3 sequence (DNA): TGCGCCAGCAGCTTGACGGGGGTTTATGAAGCTTTCTTT.

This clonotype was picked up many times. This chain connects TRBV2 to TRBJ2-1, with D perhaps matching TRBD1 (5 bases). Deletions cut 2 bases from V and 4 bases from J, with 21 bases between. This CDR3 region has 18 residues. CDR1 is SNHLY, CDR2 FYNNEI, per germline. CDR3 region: CASSEFDPWGTIYNEQFF. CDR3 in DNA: TGTGCCAGCAGTGAATTCGACCCCTGGGGCACAATTTACAATGAGCAGTTCTTC.

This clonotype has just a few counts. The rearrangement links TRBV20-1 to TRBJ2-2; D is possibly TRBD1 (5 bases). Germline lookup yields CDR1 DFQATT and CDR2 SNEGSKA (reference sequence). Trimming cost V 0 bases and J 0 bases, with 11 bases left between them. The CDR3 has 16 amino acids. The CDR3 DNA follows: TGCAGTGCTAGAGATCCGAAAGGGGCGAACACCGGGGAGCTGTTTTTT. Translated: CSARDPKGANTGELFF.

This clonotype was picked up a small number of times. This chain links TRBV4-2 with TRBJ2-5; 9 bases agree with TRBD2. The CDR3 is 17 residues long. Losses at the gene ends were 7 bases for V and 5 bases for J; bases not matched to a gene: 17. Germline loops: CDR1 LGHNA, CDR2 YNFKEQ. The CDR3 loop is CASTLSASGAGGETQYF. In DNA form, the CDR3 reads TGTGCCAGCACCCTGTCGGCCAGCGGGGCGGGGGGGGAGACCCAGTACTTC.

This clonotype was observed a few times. Here the CDR3 reads CASSDPGGPETQYF. The CDR3 region has the DNA TGTGCCAGCAGCGATCCGGGGGGGCCAGAGACCCAGTACTTC. This sequence joins TRBV6-1 and TRBJ2-5; 8 bases line up with TRBD2. The V and J ends lost 6 bases and 4 bases, in that order; junction bases with no gene match: 7. This CDR3 is 14 amino acids long. Germline CDR1 and CDR2: MNHNS and SASEGT.

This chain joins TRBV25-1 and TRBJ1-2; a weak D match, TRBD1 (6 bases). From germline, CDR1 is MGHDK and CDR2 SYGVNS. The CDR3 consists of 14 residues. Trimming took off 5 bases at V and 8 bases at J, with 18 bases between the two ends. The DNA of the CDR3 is TGTGCCAGCAGTTTCTCCGGGGGGGCGAGGGGCTACACCTTC. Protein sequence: CASSFSGGARGYTF.

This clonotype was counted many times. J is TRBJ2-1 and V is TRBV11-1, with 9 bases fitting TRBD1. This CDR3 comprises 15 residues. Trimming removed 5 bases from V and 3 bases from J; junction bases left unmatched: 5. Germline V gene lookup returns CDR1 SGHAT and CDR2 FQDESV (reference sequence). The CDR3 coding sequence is TGTGCCAGCAGCCCAGGGACAGGGTACTACAATGAGCAGTTCTTC. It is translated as CASSPGTGYYNEQFF.

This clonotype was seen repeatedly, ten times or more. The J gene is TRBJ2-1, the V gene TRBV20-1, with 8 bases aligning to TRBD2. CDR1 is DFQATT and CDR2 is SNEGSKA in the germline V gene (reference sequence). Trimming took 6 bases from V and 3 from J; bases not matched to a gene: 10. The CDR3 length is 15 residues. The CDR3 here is CSALPGLGDYNEQFF. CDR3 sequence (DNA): TGCAGTGCCCTACCGGGACTAGGAGACTACAATGAGCAGTTCTTC.

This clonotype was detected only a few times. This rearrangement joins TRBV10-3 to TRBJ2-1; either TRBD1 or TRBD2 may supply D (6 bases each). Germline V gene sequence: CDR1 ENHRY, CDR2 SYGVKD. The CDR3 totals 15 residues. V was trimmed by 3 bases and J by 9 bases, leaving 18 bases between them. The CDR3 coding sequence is TGTGCCATCAGTGAACAGGGAGGAGGGTTGAGTGAGCAGTTCTTC. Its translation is CAISEQGGGLSEQFF.

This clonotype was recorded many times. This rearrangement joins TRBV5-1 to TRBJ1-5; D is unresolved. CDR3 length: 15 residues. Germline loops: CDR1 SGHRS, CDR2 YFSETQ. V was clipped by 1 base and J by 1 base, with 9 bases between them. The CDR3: CASSLLAGSNQPQHF. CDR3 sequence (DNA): TGCGCCAGCAGCTTGTTGGCCGGGAGCAATCAGCCCCAGCATTTT.

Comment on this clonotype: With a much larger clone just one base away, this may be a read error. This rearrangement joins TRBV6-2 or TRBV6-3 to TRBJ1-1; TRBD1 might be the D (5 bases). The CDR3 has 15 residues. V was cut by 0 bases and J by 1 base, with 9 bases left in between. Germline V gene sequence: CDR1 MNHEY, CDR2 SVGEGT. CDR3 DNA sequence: TGTGCCAGCAGTTACTCTAAAGGGGCGAACACTGAAGCTTTCTTT. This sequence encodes CASSYSKGANTEAFF.

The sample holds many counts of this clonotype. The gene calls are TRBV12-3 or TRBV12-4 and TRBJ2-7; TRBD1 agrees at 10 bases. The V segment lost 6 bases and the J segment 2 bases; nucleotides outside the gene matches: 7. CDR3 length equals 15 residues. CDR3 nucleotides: TGTGCCAGCAGACGACAGGGGGCCCTACCCTACGAGCAGTACTTC. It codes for CASRRQGALPYEQYF.

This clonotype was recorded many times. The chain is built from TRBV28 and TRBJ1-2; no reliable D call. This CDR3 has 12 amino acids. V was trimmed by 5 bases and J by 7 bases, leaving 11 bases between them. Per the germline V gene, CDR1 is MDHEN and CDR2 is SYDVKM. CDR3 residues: CASSPLRTGYTF. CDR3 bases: TGTGCCAGCAGTCCCCTTCGGACTGGCTACACCTTC.

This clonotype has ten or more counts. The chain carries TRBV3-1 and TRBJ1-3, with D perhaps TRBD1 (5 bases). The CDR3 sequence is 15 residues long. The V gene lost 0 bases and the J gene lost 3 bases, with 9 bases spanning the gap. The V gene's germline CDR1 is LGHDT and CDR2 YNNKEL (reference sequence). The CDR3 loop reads CASSQEGAFGNTIYF. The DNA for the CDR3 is TGTGCCAGCAGCCAAGAAGGGGCTTTTGGAAACACCATATATTTT.